These 23 T cell receptor beta chains came from one sample sequenced in a study of blood T cell repertoires in COVID-19. Sequencing was performed with immunoSEQ multiplex PCR; in TCRdb, only in-frame clones are kept and a portion is missing. The sample holds roughly 200,000 clones, 83% seen once. Sequencing was carried out using peripheral blood. The source of these receptors is a woman in her 30s with COVID-19, enrolled during active disease.

About this clone itself: The junction departs from the called germline gene at one end, perhaps through a read error. This chain uses TRBV3-1 (or the pseudogene TRBV3-2) with TRBJ2-3, with 10 bases that match TRBD1. The CDR3 length is 17 residues. CDR1 is LGHDT and CDR2 is YNNKEL in the germline V gene (reference sequence). Here the CDR3 reads CASRQDRTGGYVDTQYF. The CDR3 DNA follows: TGTGCCAGCAGGCAAGACCGGACAGGGGGGTACGTAGATACGCAGTATTTT.

The chain carries TRBV13 and TRBJ1-1; 7 bases are shared with TRBD1. The CDR3 sequence is 14 residues long. Trimming took 7 bases from V and 3 from J; bases not matched to a gene: 8. The germline gives CDR1 PRHDT, CDR2 FYEKMQ (reference sequence). The CDR3 coding sequence is TGTGCCAGCACCCCCAGGGGGGCAGACACTGAAGCTTTCTTT. This gives the protein CASTPRGADTEAFF. Full variable domain (missing parts from reference TRBV13 and TRBJ1-1): AAGVIQSPRHLIKEKRETATLKCYPIPRHDTVYWYQQGPGQDPQFLISFYEKMQSDKGSIPDRFSAQQFSDYHSELNMSSLELGDSALYFCASTPRGADTEAFFGQGTRLTVV.

The count of this clone is one. The chain uses TRBV5-6 and TRBJ1-5, with 8 positions matching TRBD1. Germline V gene lookup returns CDR1 SGHDT and CDR2 YYEEEE. The CDR3 has 14 residues. V shed 3 bases, J shed 4 bases, and the junction held 3 bases outside the gene matches. The CDR3 DNA follows: TGTGCCAGCAGCTCCCGACAGGGGAATCAGCCCCAGCATTTT. It is translated as CASSSRQGNQPQHF. Complete variable domain (other parts from reference TRBV5-6 and TRBJ1-5): DAGVTQSPTHLIKTRGQQVTLRCSPKSGHDTVSWYQQALGQGPQFIFQYYEEEERQRGNFPDRFSGHQFPNYSSELNVNALLLGDSALYLCASSSRQGNQPQHFGDGTRLSIL.

CDR3 coding DNA: TGTGCCAGCAGTTCATATAGCGTTTCCAATGAGCAGTTCTTC. This encodes CASSSYSVSNEQFF. The chain uses TRBV6-2 or TRBV6-3 and TRBJ2-1, with a weak D call TRBD2 (5 bases). The V gene's germline CDR1 is MNHEY and CDR2 SVGEGT. Trimming shortened V by 4 bases and J by 6 bases, and 13 bases separated the two germline ends. There are 14 residues in the CDR3.

The rearrangement uses TRBV18 and TRBJ2-1, with TRBD1 matching 9 bases. The CDR3 runs to 16 residues. Per the germline V gene, CDR1 is KGHSH and CDR2 is LQKENI. After removal of 2 bases from V and 5 bases from J, the junction contained 7 bases not matched to a gene. As DNA, the CDR3 is TGTGCCAGCTCACCAGGACAGGGGAGGGGGAACAATGAGCAGTTCTTC. Translating it yields CASSPGQGRGNNEQFF.

The chain links TRBV24-1 to TRBJ2-7; 10 nucleotides match TRBD1. Germline V gene data show CDR1 as KGHDR and CDR2 as SFDVKD. Trimming cost V 3 bases and J 5 bases; bases outside gene matches: 3. There are 14 residues in the CDR3. The CDR3 DNA reads as TGTGCCACCAGTGATACCGGGACAGGGGACGAGCAGTACTTC. This encodes CATSDTGTGDEQYF.

The chain combines TRBV7-8 with TRBJ2-5; 10 nucleotides match TRBD2. CDR1 SGHVS and CDR2 FQNEAQ come from the germline V gene. The CDR3 is 13 amino acids. Trimming cost V 5 bases and J 4 bases; bases outside gene matches: 1. CDR3 sequence reads: CASSRLAGETQYF. The CDR3 DNA is TGTGCCAGCAGCCGACTAGCGGGAGAGACCCAGTACTTC.

This sequence joins TRBV29-1 and TRBJ1-3; a possible D gene is TRBD1 (6 bases). V lost 1 base to trimming and J lost 2 bases, with 6 bases between them. Germline CDR1 SQVTM, CDR2 ANQGSEA. The length of the CDR3 is 13 residues. The CDR3 coding sequence is TGCAGCGTTGAAGGGGGGCCTGGAAACACCATATATTTT. This translates into CSVEGGPGNTIYF.

The chain has TRBV6-6 and TRBJ1-6; 9 bases match TRBD1. The length of the CDR3 is 14 residues. J gave up 9 bases and V 5 bases, and 5 bases lay outside the gene matches. Germline V gene sequence: CDR1 MNHNY, CDR2 SVGAGI (reference sequence). The DNA of the CDR3 is TGTGCCAGCAGTAAGGACAGGGGACCTTCACCCCTCCACTTT. Protein: CASSKDRGPSPLHF.

There are a few counts of this clone. This same CDR3 is encoded by further DNA sequences in the sample. J is TRBJ2-7 and V is TRBV20-1; D is unresolved. Trimming left V 1 base short and J 3 bases short, with 4 bases between. There are 11 residues in the CDR3. Germline V lookup: CDR1 DFQATT, CDR2 SNEGSKA (reference sequence). CDR3 amino acids: CSARGGYEQYF. The CDR3 nucleotides read TGCAGTGCTAGAGGAGGCTACGAGCAGTACTTC.

The rearrangement joins TRBV3-1 (or the pseudogene TRBV3-2) to TRBJ2-7; TRBD2 aligns across 8 bases. Germline V CDR1 and CDR2: LGHDT, YNNKEL (reference sequence). J gave up 0 bases and V 2 bases, and 9 bases lay outside the gene matches. The CDR3 is made up of 17 amino acids. The chain's CDR3 is CASSQKGLGIGSYEQYF. CDR3 nucleotide sequence: TGTGCCAGCAGCCAAAAGGGACTAGGTATTGGCTCCTACGAGCAGTACTTC.

V is TRBV23-1 and J is TRBJ2-2; TRBD2 matches at 7 bases. TRBV23-1 has ORF status, its function being uncertain. The V segment lost 2 bases and the J segment 7 bases; nucleotides outside the gene matches: 4. The CDR3 spans 14 residues. In nucleotides, the CDR3 is TGCGCCAGCAGTCAACGGGAGGAGAACGGGGAGCTGTTTTTT. It specifies CASSQREENGELFF.

V gene TRBV3-1 (or the pseudogene TRBV3-2) combines with J gene TRBJ1-5; 9 bases align to TRBD1. The CDR3 is 19 residues long. Germline V gives CDR1 LGHDT, CDR2 YNNKEL (reference sequence). With V trimmed by 0 bases and J by 6 bases, 15 bases remained unmatched. The CDR3 DNA reads TGTGCCAGCAGCCAAGAGAACGCCAAAGGGACAGGGCGTTCTCAGCCCCAGCATTTT. The encoded protein is CASSQENAKGTGRSQPQHF.

V and J are TRBV24-1 and TRBJ2-3; 7 bases are a match to TRBD2. V lost 1 base, J lost 5 bases, and 5 bases stayed unmatched. The germline V gene has CDR1 KGHDR and CDR2 SFDVKD. The CDR3 is 15 amino acids. Here the CDR3 reads CATSDFGREGDTQYF. As DNA, the CDR3 is TGTGCCACCAGTGATTTTGGCAGGGAGGGAGATACGCAGTATTTT.

The V call is TRBV7-8, the J call TRBJ1-1; TRBD1 is a possible D gene (6 bases). Germline V gene lookup returns CDR1 SGHVS and CDR2 FQNEAQ. The CDR3 runs to 14 residues. V was cut by 3 bases and J by 6 bases, with 14 bases left in between. DNA of the CDR3: TGTGCCAGCAGCTTGAAACAGGGTCACGCTGAAGCTTTCTTT. This codes for CASSLKQGHAEAFF.

J is TRBJ1-1 and V is TRBV2; the D is unclear. V lost 4 bases, J lost 3 bases, and 12 bases lay in between. Germline CDR1 reads SNHLY; CDR2 reads FYNNEI. This CDR3 comprises 14 residues. For the CDR3, the DNA is TGTGCCAGCAGTGCTACGGGGAGGGACACTGAAGCTTTCTTT. This codes for CASSATGRDTEAFF.

The gene calls are TRBV5-4 and TRBJ2-1, with a possible D match to TRBD2 (6 bases). Germline lookup yields CDR1 SGHNT and CDR2 YYREEE (reference sequence). V gave up 4 bases and J gave up 9 bases, with 20 bases separating them. This CDR3 comprises 15 residues. DNA for the CDR3: TGTGCCAGCAGCCCACGGCGGGGATCCGGCCGTGAGCAGTTCTTC. This translates into CASSPRRGSGREQFF.

The genes are TRBV19 and TRBJ1-6, with 9 positions matching TRBD1. Looked up from germline, CDR1 is LNHDA and CDR2 is SQIVND (reference sequence). Trimming at V came to 3 bases and at J to 8 bases, leaving 8 bases not matched to a gene. CDR3 size: 16 residues. This CDR3 is CASSIRTGAGDSPLHF. In nucleotides, the CDR3 is TGTGCCAGTAGTATTCGGACAGGGGCGGGAGATTCACCCCTCCACTTT.

The chain links TRBV11-2 to TRBJ2-3, with no clear D. The ends were cut back, 5 bases at V and 1 base at J, with 10 bases in the middle. The CDR3 loop spans 14 amino acids. The germline gives CDR1 SGHAT, CDR2 FQNNGV. The CDR3 DNA reads as TGTGCCAGCAGCGATAAAAGCGGCACAGATACGCAGTATTTT. Translation: CASSDKSGTDTQYF.

This clone was seen a single time. The chain is built from TRBV16 and TRBJ2-1; D might be TRBD1 (6 bases). Trimming left V 0 bases short and J 4 bases short, with 13 bases between. The CDR3 loop spans 16 amino acids. Germline loops: CDR1 KGHSY, CDR2 FQNENV. As DNA, the CDR3 is TGTGCCAGCAGCCAATCTGTACAGGGCCTTTACAATGAGCAGTTCTTC. This translates into CASSQSVQGLYNEQFF.

The chain couples TRBV9 to TRBJ2-5; D is perhaps TRBD1 (6 bases). The CDR3 is made up of 14 amino acids. The ends were cut back, 0 bases at V and 4 bases at J, with 10 bases in the middle. Germline V lookup: CDR1 SGDLS, CDR2 YYNGEE. The CDR3 nucleotides read TGTGCCAGCAGCGTAGACAGGGAGCGAGAGACCCAGTACTTC. The encoded protein is CASSVDRERETQYF.

This clone was recorded once. J is TRBJ2-5 and V is TRBV9; 14 bases agree with TRBD2. V lost 2 bases and J lost 1; bases outside the gene matches: 10. The CDR3 is 19 residues long. Looked up from germline, CDR1 is SGDLS and CDR2 is YYNGEE. The DNA of the CDR3 is TGTGCCAGCAGCGTGTACGGGACTAGCGGGGGCGAGCTCCAAGAGACCCAGTACTTC. Translating gives CASSVYGTSGGELQETQYF. Combining the CDR3 with reference TRBV9 and TRBJ2-5 gives the whole variable domain DSGVTQTPKHLITATGQRVTLRCSPRSGDLSVYWYQQSLDQGLQFLIQYYNGEERAKGNILERFSAQQFPDLHSELNLSSLELGDSALYFCASSVYGTSGGELQETQYFGPGTRLLVL.

The rearrangement links TRBV2 to TRBJ1-5; D uncertain. The V end lost 2 bases, the J end lost 3 bases, and 5 bases lay between the germline ends. CDR1 is SNHLY, CDR2 FYNNEI, per germline. The CDR3 covers 13 residues. CDR3 sequence reads: CASSEPVNQPQHF. CDR3 nucleotides: TGTGCCAGCAGTGAACCCGTCAATCAGCCCCAGCATTTT.